Described below is a single TCR beta chain sequence and its context. What it binds is unknown. Molecular-barcoded quantitative 5'-RACE produced these TCR beta libraries. Using its own MiXCR run on the 5' RACE reads, TCRdb lists one record per CDR3 protein. The data show some 840,000 distinct CDR3 sequences, 12% seen once. This record comes from a study of CD8 T cells in ankylosing spondylitis. Study outcomes and limitations: Reportedly, significant enrichment of disease-linked clones occurred in matched ankylosing spondylitis synovial fluid. Within ankylosing spondylitis blood, a TCR beta motif made up of several highly homologous variants appeared to be characteristic.

Trimming took 5 bases from V and 4 from J, leaving 9 bases between them. Germline lookup yields CDR1 SEHNR and CDR2 FQNEAQ (reference sequence). The CDR3 totals 13 residues. This clonotype was obtained from a male donor with ankylosing spondylitis. The rearrangement uses TRBV7-9 and TRBJ1-3; D gene uncertain. Sequencing was performed on blood, either unsorted or a sorted T cell fraction (not recorded which). The CDR3: CASSPNTGNTIYF. For the CDR3, the DNA is TGTGCCAGCAGCCCCAACACCGGAAACACCATATATTTT.